This TCR beta chain is from a study of vaccination effects on CD4 cells after COVID-19. Notes on the study in general: Of the vaccine-induced clones from healthy vaccinees, merely 1 of 255 recognized common cold coronaviruses as well. Clones induced by infection and by vaccine showed marked clonal contraction late after vaccination. Few convalescent patients were studied, and early post-infection samples were lacking.

Pools of viral peptides were used by the ViraFEST assay to expand antigen-specific CD4+ T cells ahead of sequencing. Once cultured for roughly nine days, the cells underwent separation to obtain CD4+ T cells. The vaccine given was either BNT162b2 or mRNA-1273, in two doses. Germline loops: CDR1 SGHVS, CDR2 FNYEAQ. This CDR3 contains 15 residues. V was clipped by 4 bases and J by 2 bases, with 9 bases between them. TCRdb keeps only in-frame clones here, not all; method: immunoSEQ multiplex PCR. The data show tens of thousands of clones, around 70% seen once. Notes on this clone: Its antigen is not identified.

The sample here was CD4+ T cells from PBMCs cultured with HCoV-NL63 spike peptides, taken after COVID-19 vaccination. This sequence joins TRBV7-6 and TRBJ2-6, with D possibly TRBD1 on 5 matching bases. The TCR sequence derives from a human donor who received a COVID-19 vaccine. This CDR3 is CASSSRVTGANVLTF. CDR3 in DNA: TGTGCCAGCAGCTCCAGGGTTACTGGGGCCAACGTCCTGACTTTC.